This T cell receptor beta chain appears in the sequencing data of a study of blood T cell repertoires in COVID-19. Overall study context: COVID-19 samples, acute and convalescent, were from the United States, Italy and Spain. T cells, B-cell-depleted T cells, or PBMCs provided the cDNA or gDNA that served as material.

In the authors' workflow: Counts of nucleated cells, estimated from reference gene primer amplification, were obtained. TCRdb's table, derived via immunoSEQ multiplex PCR, lists solely in-frame clones and lacks some. The DNA was the basis for D and trimming; V, J and clone size are from that table. The sample lists 150,000 to 200,000 clones; 80% to 85% were seen once. The sequence was obtained from a human donor with acute or convalescent COVID-19. The donor label of this sample is uncertain. Sequencing was done on a sample of peripheral blood.

As DNA, the CDR3 is TGTGCCAGCAGTGGTGCGGTGGGCTATGGCTACACCTTC. Translation gives CASSGAVGYGYTF. The chain has TRBV2 and TRBJ1-2; D not resolved. Trimming took off 4 bases at V and 4 bases at J, with 10 bases between the two ends. Germline CDR1 SNHLY, CDR2 FYNNEI. This CDR3 region has 13 residues.